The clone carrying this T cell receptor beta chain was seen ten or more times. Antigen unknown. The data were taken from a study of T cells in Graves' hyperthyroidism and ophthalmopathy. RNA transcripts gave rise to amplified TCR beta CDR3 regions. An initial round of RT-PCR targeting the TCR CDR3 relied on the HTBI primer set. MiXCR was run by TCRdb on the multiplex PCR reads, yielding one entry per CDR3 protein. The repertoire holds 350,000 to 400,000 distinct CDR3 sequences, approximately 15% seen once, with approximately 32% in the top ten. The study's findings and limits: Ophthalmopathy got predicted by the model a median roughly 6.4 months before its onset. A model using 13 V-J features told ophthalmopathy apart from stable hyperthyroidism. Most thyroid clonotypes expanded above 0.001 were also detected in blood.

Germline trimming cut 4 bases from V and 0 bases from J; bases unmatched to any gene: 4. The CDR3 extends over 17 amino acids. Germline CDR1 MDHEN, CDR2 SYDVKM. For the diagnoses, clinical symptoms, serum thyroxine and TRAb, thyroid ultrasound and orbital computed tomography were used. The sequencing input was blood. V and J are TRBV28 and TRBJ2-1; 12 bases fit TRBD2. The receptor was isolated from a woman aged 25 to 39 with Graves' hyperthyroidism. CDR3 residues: CASSSGLAGLSYNEQFF. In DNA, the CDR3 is TGTGCCAGCAGTTCGGGACTAGCGGGCCTCTCCTACAATGAGCAGTTCTTC.